A single sample gave rise to the 27 T cell receptor beta chains below, sequenced in a study of T cells in Graves' hyperthyroidism and ophthalmopathy. Regions amplified from RNA transcripts were the TCR beta CDR3 regions. Primed by the HTBI set, a first-round RT-PCR was run on the TCR CDR3. TCRdb re-derived calls from the multiplex PCR reads in MiXCR, one entry per CDR3 protein. The sample carries approximately 510,000 distinct CDR3 sequences, around 20% recorded once. The source material was blood. These TCRs come from a young man with Graves' hyperthyroidism.

This rearrangement joins TRBV6-2 or TRBV6-3 to TRBJ2-7; 9 bases fit TRBD1. V gave up 5 bases and J gave up 4 bases; unmatched junction bases: 3. Germline CDR1 MNHEY, CDR2 SVGEGT. The CDR3 loop spans 13 amino acids. The DNA for the CDR3 is TGTGCCAGCAGTGGGACAGGGATTTACGAGCAGTACTTC. Encoded protein: CASSGTGIYEQYF.

This clonotype was seen at least ten times. J is TRBJ2-7 and V is TRBV15; perhaps TRBD1 as D (6 bases). V was pared by 3 bases and J by 2 bases, with 11 bases between. This CDR3 is built from 14 residues. Germline V gives CDR1 LNHNV, CDR2 YYDKDF (reference sequence). The CDR3 reads CATSRPGQTYEQYF. For the CDR3, the DNA is TGTGCCACCAGCAGGCCCGGACAGACCTACGAGCAGTACTTC. Drawing the rest from reference TRBV15 and TRBJ2-7, the complete variable domain is DAMVIQNPRYQVTQFGKPVTLSCSQTLNHNVMYWYQQKSSQAPKLLFHYYDKDFNNEADTPDNFQSRRPNTSFCFLDIRSPGLGDTAMYLCATSRPGQTYEQYFGPGTRLTVT.

The rearrangement joins TRBV12-5 to TRBJ2-7; TRBD1 matches 11 bases. Germline V gene sequence: CDR1 LGHNT, CDR2 FRNRAP. This CDR3 contains 16 residues. The J segment lost 4 bases and the V segment lost 6 bases, leaving 11 bases of the junction unmatched. The CDR3: CASGWDRGSRKYEQYF. CDR3 in DNA: TGTGCTAGTGGATGGGACAGGGGGTCCCGTAAGTACGAGCAGTACTTC.

This clonotype was seen ten or more times. The chain recombines TRBV7-9 with TRBJ1-3; D remains ambiguous. The V and J ends lost 5 bases and 3 bases respectively, with 5 bases between them. The V gene's germline CDR1 is SEHNR and CDR2 FQNEAQ (reference sequence). The CDR3 length is 12 residues. CDR3 amino acids: CASSPYGNTIYF. The CDR3 bases are TGTGCCAGCAGCCCCTATGGAAACACCATATATTTT.

The sample holds many counts of this clonotype. The genes are TRBV7-8 and TRBJ2-5; TRBD2 is a possible D gene (5 bases). Germline V CDR1 and CDR2: SGHVS, FQNEAQ. This CDR3 region has 15 residues. Trimming took 0 bases from V and 1 from J, leaving 9 bases between them. The CDR3 is CASSLAWTGQETQYF. The CDR3 nucleotides read TGTGCCAGCAGCTTAGCCTGGACTGGCCAAGAGACCCAGTACTTC. The full variable domain, with the rest looked up from reference TRBV7-8 and TRBJ2-5, is GAGVSQSPRYKVAKRGQDVALRCDPISGHVSLFWYQQALGQGPEFLTYFQNEAQLDKSGLPSDRFFAERPEGSVSTLKIQRTQQEDSAVYLCASSLAWTGQETQYFGPGTRLLVL.

This clonotype showed up just a few times. The gene calls are TRBV3-1 and TRBJ2-5; possibly TRBD2 for D (5 bases). CDR1 is LGHDT and CDR2 is YNNKEL in the germline V gene (reference sequence). The CDR3 contains 15 residues. V lost 4 bases and J 1 base, leaving 13 bases between the germline ends. CDR3 protein: CASSPTGLIQETQYF. The CDR3, as DNA: TGTGCCAGCAGCCCAACCGGACTGATCCAAGAGACCCAGTACTTC.

Concerning this clonotype itself: This clone may be a read error of a much larger clone one base away. As the CDR3 is not closed by the conserved phenylalanine or tryptophan, this likely results from a read error. This chain connects TRBV29-1 to TRBJ1-1, with a tentative D call TRBD1 (5 bases). CDR1 is SQVTM, CDR2 ANQGSEA, per germline. The CDR3 runs to 13 residues. V dropped 4 bases and J dropped 4 bases, with 13 bases sitting between them. The CDR3 nucleotides are TGCAGCGTTGGGCGGGGCCTTGGCACTGAAGCTTTCTCT. It specifies CSVGRGLGTEAFS.

The chain has TRBV6-1 and TRBJ1-5, with D possibly being TRBD1 (5 bases). CDR3 length: 14 amino acids. The V and J ends lost 1 base and 5 bases respectively, with 9 bases between them. The germline V gene has CDR1 MNHNS and CDR2 SASEGT. The chain's CDR3 is CASSEGAGDQPQHF. In DNA form, the CDR3 reads TGTGCCAGCAGTGAAGGGGCGGGGGATCAGCCCCAGCATTTT.

This clonotype showed up many times. V and J are TRBV2 and TRBJ1-2, with D unclear. V gave up 4 bases and J gave up 1 base, with 10 bases separating them. The CDR3 has 14 amino acids. The germline gives CDR1 SNHLY, CDR2 FYNNEI. DNA of the CDR3: TGTGCCAGCAGTGGTCAAGGATTTAACTATGGCTACACCTTC. It codes for CASSGQGFNYGYTF.

This clonotype was counted a few times. A much larger clone is a single base away; this may be a read error. The chain is built from TRBV28 and TRBJ1-5; D is unclear. With 7 bases removed from V and 3 bases from J, the gap between germline ends came to 16 bases. The germline gives CDR1 MDHEN, CDR2 SYDVKM. This CDR3 contains 15 residues. This CDR3 reads CASTSGGLNNQPQHF. The CDR3 nucleotides read TGTGCCAGCACCTCCGGCGGGCTAAACAATCAGCCCCAGCATTTT.

This clonotype was detected ten times or more. The J gene is TRBJ2-7, the V gene TRBV15; perhaps TRBD1 as D (5 bases). The V end lost 3 bases, the J end lost 1 base, and 10 bases lay between the germline ends. The CDR3 loop spans 14 amino acids. Germline V CDR1 and CDR2: LNHNV, YYDKDF (reference sequence). CDR3 coding DNA: TGTGCCACCAGCAGGGAAAGGGGATCCTACGAGCAGTACTTC. The encoded protein is CATSRERGSYEQYF.

This clonotype was recorded at least ten times. V gene TRBV6-5 combines with J gene TRBJ1-3, with D hard to call. The CDR3 loop spans 14 amino acids. V dropped 7 bases and J dropped 0 bases, with 10 bases sitting between them. Germline V gene lookup returns CDR1 MNHEY and CDR2 SVGAGI. The CDR3 DNA sequence: TGTGCCAGCATTACCCATTACTCTGGAAACACCATATATTTT. Protein sequence: CASITHYSGNTIYF.

This clonotype was recorded many times. This chain uses TRBV20-1 with TRBJ2-7; maybe TRBD1 (6 bases). Germline V gene data show CDR1 as DFQATT and CDR2 as SNEGSKA (reference sequence). The V gene lost 6 bases and the J gene lost 4 bases, with 25 bases spanning the gap. The CDR3 has 16 amino acids. This chain's CDR3 is CSARGRGGEVKYEQYF. The CDR3 nucleotides are TGCAGTGCCCGAGGGCGAGGGGGAGAGGTGAAGTACGAGCAGTACTTC.

This clonotype was observed at least ten times. This chain joins TRBV12-3 or TRBV12-4 and TRBJ1-3; TRBD1 matches at 7 bases. V trimming: 5 bases; J trimming: 2 bases; junction bases outside the gene matches: 9. The CDR3 is 16 amino acids. The DNA for the CDR3 is TGTGCCAGCAGTAGACAGGGCCCCATCGCTGGAAACACCATATATTTT. Protein product: CASSRQGPIAGNTIYF.

This clonotype showed up just a few times. The chain has TRBV28 and TRBJ2-7; 9 bases align to TRBD1. The CDR3 loop spans 15 amino acids. Trimming removed 8 bases from V and 5 bases from J; junction bases left unmatched: 13. CDR1 is MDHEN, CDR2 SYDVKM, per germline. CDR3 sequence (DNA): TGTGCCAGCTCACCCAGGACAGGGGAGTACCACGAGCAGTACTTC. It translates to CASSPRTGEYHEQYF.

Ten or more counts support this clonotype. This chain links TRBV5-5 with TRBJ1-1; TRBD1 matches 7 bases. Germline lookup yields CDR1 SGHKS and CDR2 YYEKEE (reference sequence). J gave up 3 bases and V 4 bases, and 6 bases lay outside the gene matches. This CDR3 comprises 14 residues. CDR3 protein: CASSDIGTDTEAFF. The CDR3 nucleotides read TGTGCCAGCAGCGATATAGGGACAGACACTGAAGCTTTCTTT.

The chain has TRBV13 and TRBJ2-7, with D possibly matching TRBD1 (6 bases). The V gene lost 3 bases and the J gene lost 4 bases, with 10 bases spanning the gap. Germline V lookup: CDR1 PRHDT, CDR2 FYEKMQ (reference sequence). This CDR3 spans 13 amino acids. The CDR3 here is CASSLGHRYEQYF. CDR3 DNA: TGTGCCAGCAGCTTGGGACACCGATACGAGCAGTACTTC.

This clonotype was counted many times. The chain joins TRBV12-3 or TRBV12-4 to TRBJ2-7, with D hard to call. CDR3 size: 12 residues. The germline V and J ends were trimmed by 5 bases and 2 bases, with 7 bases remaining between them. Here the CDR3 reads CASSAVTYEQYF. CDR3 DNA: TGTGCCAGCAGTGCCGTAACCTACGAGCAGTACTTC.

V gene TRBV5-1 combines with J gene TRBJ1-1; D possibly corresponds to TRBD1 (5 bases). From germline, CDR1 is SGHRS and CDR2 YFSETQ. Trimming removed 4 bases from V and 5 bases from J, with 15 bases in between. The CDR3 has 14 residues. The CDR3: CASSPEGRKTEAFF. The CDR3 coding sequence is TGCGCCAGCAGCCCGGAGGGGAGGAAGACTGAAGCTTTCTTT. The full variable domain, its missing parts supplied by reference TRBV5-1 and TRBJ1-1, is KAGVTQTPRYLIKTRGQQVTLSCSPISGHRSVSWYQQTPGQGLQFLFEYFSETQRNKGNFPGRFSGRQFSNSRSEMNVSTLELGDSALYLCASSPEGRKTEAFFGQGTRLTVV.

This clonotype occurred many times. The CDR3 bases are TGTGCCACCAGTGACGGGGCCTCATCCTACGAGCAGTACTTC. It codes for CATSDGASSYEQYF. V gene TRBV24-1 combines with J gene TRBJ2-7; either TRBD1 or TRBD2 may fit D (5 bases each). Germline CDR1 is KGHDR and CDR2 is SFDVKD. V was trimmed by 4 bases and J by 1 base, leaving 10 bases between them. This CDR3 is 14 amino acids long.

This clonotype was recorded a few times. This chain joins TRBV6-1 and TRBJ1-3; D ambiguous. The CDR3 consists of 12 residues. CDR1 and CDR2 from the germline V gene are MNHNS and SASEGT. V lost 6 bases and J lost 3, with 6 bases in between. CDR3 in amino acids: CASRSDGNTIYF. The CDR3 DNA follows: TGTGCCAGCAGGTCGGATGGAAACACCATATATTTT.

This clonotype was counted between two and nine times. The V and J genes are TRBV24-1 and TRBJ2-2; D is perhaps TRBD2 (5 bases). The germline gives CDR1 KGHDR, CDR2 SFDVKD. V was pared by 6 bases and J by 2 bases, with 15 bases between. The CDR3 contains 16 residues. The CDR3 spells CATSSRTHRNTGELFF. Written as DNA, the CDR3 is TGTGCCACCAGTTCCAGGACTCACCGAAACACCGGGGAGCTGTTTTTT.

At least ten counts were recorded for this clonotype. DNA for the CDR3: TGTGCCAGTAGCCAAGGGACAGGGCGCACTGAAGCTTTCTTT. It translates to CASSQGTGRTEAFF. This chain links TRBV19 with TRBJ1-1; 9 bases align to TRBD1. V lost 6 bases to trimming and J lost 4 bases; unmatched junction nucleotides: 6. Germline CDR1 LNHDA, CDR2 SQIVND (reference sequence). This CDR3 has 14 amino acids.

This clonotype occurred a few times. This sequence may be a read error, since a much larger clone differs from it by one base. The chain carries TRBV6-2 or TRBV6-3 and TRBJ2-5; the D gene could be TRBD1 or TRBD2 (6 bases each). Germline lookup yields CDR1 MNHEY and CDR2 SVGEGT. CDR3 length equals 17 residues. In nucleotides, the CDR3 is TGTGCCAGCAGTTACTGGTTCCGGGGGCCGGACCAAGAGACCAAGTACTTC. Its protein product is CASSYWFRGPDQETKYF.

The rearrangement joins TRBV30 to TRBJ2-3; 10 nucleotides align to TRBD2. The CDR3 is 15 residues long. The germline V gene has CDR1 GTSNPN and CDR2 SVGIG (reference sequence). The V gene end was trimmed by 3 bases and the J gene end by 6 bases; junction bases not matched to a gene: 9. The CDR3 region has the DNA TGTGCCTGGAGAGGTAGCGGGGGGCAATACGATACGCAGTATTTT. Its protein is CAWRGSGGQYDTQYF.

The chain combines TRBV6-5 with TRBJ1-1; unclear D gene. This CDR3 is built from 14 residues. With 2 bases removed from V and 3 bases from J, the gap between germline ends came to 10 bases. Per the germline V gene, CDR1 is MNHEY and CDR2 is SVGAGI. The CDR3, as DNA: TGTGCCAGCAGTTACACAGACCGATACACTGAAGCTTTCTTT. Protein: CASSYTDRYTEAFF.

In its sample, this clonotype was seen once. The junction differs from germline at one of its ends, possibly a read error. CDR3 in DNA: TGTGCCTGCAGTTTTCGAAGGTTGGGGCAGCCCCAGCATTTT. Its translation: CACSFRRLGQPQHF. The chain couples TRBV28 to TRBJ1-5, with D unresolved. The germline V gene encodes CDR1 MDHEN and CDR2 SYDVKM. The CDR3 is made up of 14 amino acids.